These T cell receptor beta chains were read from a single sample in a study of blood T cell repertoires in COVID-19. Sequenced by immunoSEQ multiplex PCR; TCRdb stores in-frame clones only, minus some. The sample lists roughly 41,000 clones; 70% to 90% were seen once. The sample taken for sequencing was peripheral blood. These receptor sequences come from a man aged 55 to 69 with active COVID-19. Both conserved end residues are part of each CDR3. The D gene is left open where the match is weak.

d_call: TRBD1
v_call: TRBV2
cdr3_aa: CASGLGTGGQPQHF

d_call: -
v_call: TRBV2
cdr3_aa: CASSEARREQYF

d_call: -
v_call: TRBV5-1
cdr3_aa: CASRDFNTGELFF

d_call: TRBD1
v_call: TRBV7-9
cdr3_aa: CASSPDRAEQYF

d_call: -
v_call: TRBV7-2
cdr3_aa: CASSMGLKDGYTF

d_call: -
v_call: TRBV11-2
cdr3_aa: CASSLDGSADTQYF

d_call: -
v_call: TRBV4-1
cdr3_aa: CASSSTIDYEQYF

d_call: TRBD1
v_call: TRBV5-5
cdr3_aa: CASSLAGQENSPLHF

d_call: -
v_call: TRBV10-3
cdr3_aa: CAIGEGVNNEQFF

d_call: -
v_call: TRBV5-1
cdr3_aa: CASSSNGLRNEQYF

d_call: -
v_call: TRBV12-2
cdr3_aa: CASRLALLAGTPSYEQYF

d_call: -
v_call: TRBV19
cdr3_aa: CASSQGLFNEQFF